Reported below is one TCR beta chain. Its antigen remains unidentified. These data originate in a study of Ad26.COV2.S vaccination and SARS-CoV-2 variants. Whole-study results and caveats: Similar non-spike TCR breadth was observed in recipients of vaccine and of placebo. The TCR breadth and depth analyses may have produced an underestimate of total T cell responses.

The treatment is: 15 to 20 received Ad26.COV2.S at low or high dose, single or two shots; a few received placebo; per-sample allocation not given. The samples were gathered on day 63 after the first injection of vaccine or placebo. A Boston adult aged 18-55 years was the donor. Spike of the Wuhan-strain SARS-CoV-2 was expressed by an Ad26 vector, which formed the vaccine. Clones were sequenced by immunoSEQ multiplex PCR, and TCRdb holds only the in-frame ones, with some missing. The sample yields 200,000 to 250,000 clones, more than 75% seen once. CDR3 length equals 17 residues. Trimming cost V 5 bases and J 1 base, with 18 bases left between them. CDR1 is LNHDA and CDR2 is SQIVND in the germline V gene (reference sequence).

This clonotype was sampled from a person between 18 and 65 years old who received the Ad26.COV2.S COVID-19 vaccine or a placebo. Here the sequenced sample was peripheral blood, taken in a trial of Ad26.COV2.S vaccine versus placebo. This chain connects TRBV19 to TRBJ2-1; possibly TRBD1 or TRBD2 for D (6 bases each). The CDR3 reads CASSSTYGGASYNEQFF. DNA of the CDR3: TGTGCCAGTAGTTCAACCTACGGGGGCGCGTCCTACAATGAGCAGTTCTTC.